This passage covers 3 T cell receptor beta chains from one sample sequenced in a study of cytomegalovirus exposure and HLA in healthy donors. The primer mix had 60 Vbeta and 13 Jbeta primers. Clones were sequenced by immunoSEQ multiplex PCR, and TCRdb holds only the in-frame ones, with some missing. The repertoire includes 130,000 to 150,000 clones, over 70% of them detected once, and approximately 5.1% sits in the top ten. Material: PBMCs. The receptor set was obtained from a male donor in good health and CMV-seronegative.

The chain has TRBV19 and TRBJ1-1; D unresolved. V gave up 3 bases and J gave up 0 bases, with 8 bases separating them. Germline V gene data show CDR1 as LNHDA and CDR2 as SQIVND (reference sequence). The CDR3 contains 14 residues. The CDR3 nucleotides read TGTGCCAGTAGTATCCAGATATTGAACACTGAAGCTTTCTTT. Protein product: CASSIQILNTEAFF.

The chain couples TRBV29-1 to TRBJ1-1; 7 nucleotides line up with TRBD1. The junction had 9 bases not matched to a gene; V was cut back by 4 bases and J by 4 bases. Germline loops: CDR1 SQVTM, CDR2 ANQGSEA. CDR3 length equals 14 residues. CDR3 residues: CSVGQGLVGTEAFF. CDR3 in DNA: TGCAGCGTTGGACAGGGTTTGGTGGGCACTGAAGCTTTCTTT.

As for this clone: The junction departs from germline at one end; a sequencing error may be responsible. DNA for the CDR3: TGTTCCAGCAGCTTCCCCAGGGTCGCGGGGGGCTCCTACAATGAGCAGTTCTTC. The encoded protein is CSSSFPRVAGGSYNEQFF. The chain combines TRBV7-9 with TRBJ2-1; 8 nucleotides agree with TRBD2. Germline V gene sequence: CDR1 SEHNR, CDR2 FQNEAQ (reference sequence). The length of the CDR3 is 18 residues.